What follows is one T cell receptor beta chain and its context. Its antigen is undetermined. The method was immunoSEQ multiplex PCR; TCRdb's version includes in-frame clones alone and lacks a portion of them. The sample contains 55,000 to 75,000 clones, roughly 87% of which appear only once. These data originate in a study of OX40 agonist ivuxolimab in advanced cancers. The study, taken as a whole, reports: Low normalized T-cell clonal expansion also characterized some of the nonresponders. Among the lowest peripheral clonal expansion occurred in 0.1-3.0 mg/kg partial responders.

V was pared by 3 bases and J by 4 bases, with 16 bases of the junction left unmatched. The CDR3 contains 17 residues. Germline CDR1 and CDR2: SQVTM and ANQGSEA. The starting material was CD4+ or CD8+ T cells sorted from blood, obtained in a trial of the OX40 agonist ivuxolimab. The chain joins TRBV29-1 to TRBJ1-1; the match to TRBD1 covers 8 bases. The TCR originated in an adult with an advanced solid tumor such as melanoma, head and neck, liver or kidney cancer. The CDR3, as DNA: TGCAGCGTTGACCCAGGCCGGCCAGGGGGCCGTAGCACTGAAGCTTTCTTT. Translating it yields CSVDPGRPGGRSTEAFF. Full variable domain (outside the CDR3, taken from reference TRBV29-1 and TRBJ1-1): SAVISQKPSRDICQRGTSLTIQCQVDSQVTMMFWYRQQPGQSLTLIATANQGSEATYESGFVIDKFPISRPNLTFSTLTVSNMSPEDSSIYLCSVDPGRPGGRSTEAFFGQGTRLTVV.